These 25 T cell receptor beta chains were sequenced from one sample in a study of regulatory T cells in long-lasting Graves disease. Arm-PCR of CDR3 regions with iRepertoire HTBI primers generated TCR beta libraries. TCRdb re-called the multiplex PCR reads through MiXCR, storing one row per CDR3 protein. Counted here are around 450,000 distinct CDR3 sequences, about a fifth occurring once; the ten biggest clones make up around 7%. Indicated time point: persistent/refractory GD, antithyroid drugs over 5 years with positive TRAb. RNA isolated from PBMCs was used to make the TCR library. This sample comprised peripheral blood mononuclear cells (PBMCs), obtained when the disease was refractory, from a patient treated with antithyroid drugs. The receptors were sampled from a female donor with Graves disease.

This clonotype was counted at least ten times. The V gene is TRBV28, the J gene TRBJ1-2; D remains ambiguous. Per germline, CDR1 MDHEN and CDR2 SYDVKM. This CDR3 is 14 amino acids long. Trimming took off 5 bases at V and 0 bases at J, with 10 bases between the two ends. CDR3: CASSPDTANYGYTF. CDR3 in DNA: TGTGCCAGCAGTCCAGACACAGCTAACTATGGCTACACCTTC.

This clonotype was found a few times. V gene TRBV10-3 combines with J gene TRBJ1-2; 9 bases agree with TRBD1. With 1 base clipped from V and 3 bases from J, the junction kept 6 bases outside the gene matches. The CDR3 extends over 16 amino acids. CDR1 ENHRY and CDR2 SYGVKD come from the germline V gene. The CDR3 nucleotides are TGTGCCATCAGTGAGTTTGACGGACAGGGGTACTATGGCTACACCTTC. It encodes CAISEFDGQGYYGYTF.

This clonotype was detected only a few times. The chain uses TRBV4-1 and TRBJ2-5, with D uncertain. V lost 3 bases and J lost 4, with 15 bases in between. Per germline, CDR1 MGHRA and CDR2 YSYEKL. This CDR3 region has 15 residues. The CDR3 protein is CASSQPWAARETQYF. The CDR3 DNA reads TGCGCCAGCAGCCAGCCGTGGGCAGCCCGAGAGACCCAGTACTTC.

This clonotype was observed many times. V usage is TRBV16 and J usage is TRBJ1-5; weak D call: TRBD1 (6 bases). The CDR3 runs 16 residues. Trimming took 3 bases from V and 0 from J, leaving 12 bases between them. Germline values: CDR1 KGHSY, CDR2 FQNENV. The CDR3: CASSQNPRGSNQPQHF. In DNA, the CDR3 is TGTGCCAGCAGCCAGAACCCCAGGGGTAGCAATCAGCCCCAGCATTTT.

This clonotype was observed a few times. V is TRBV4-1 and J is TRBJ1-4, with D uncertain. CDR1 and CDR2 (germline): MGHRA, YSYEKL. CDR3 length: 14 amino acids. The ends were cut back, 4 bases at V and 8 bases at J, with 14 bases in the middle. The CDR3 region is CASSRGPLREKLFF. Here the CDR3 DNA reads TGCGCCAGCAGCCGCGGTCCTCTTCGGGAAAAACTGTTTTTT.

The chain links TRBV7-9 to TRBJ1-2; TRBD1 is a possible D gene (5 bases). This CDR3 is 14 amino acids long. Trimming removed 4 bases at V and 1 base at J, with 10 bases between. CDR1 is SEHNR, CDR2 FQNEAQ, per germline (reference sequence). CDR3 loop: CASSSPGRNYGYTF. In DNA form, the CDR3 reads TGTGCCAGCAGCTCCCCGGGACGTAACTATGGCTACACCTTC.

This clonotype came up many times. This chain links TRBV12-3 or TRBV12-4 with TRBJ1-5, with 7 bases aligning to TRBD1. J gave up 6 bases and V 6 bases, and 5 bases lay outside the gene matches. The CDR3 length is 13 residues. CDR3 loop: CASSGTDFQPQHF. CDR3 DNA: TGTGCCAGCAGCGGGACAGATTTTCAGCCCCAGCATTTT.

This clonotype was seen a handful of times. The chain couples TRBV4-1 to TRBJ2-7; D not certain. Germline values: CDR1 MGHRA, CDR2 YSYEKL. The CDR3 length is 15 residues. The V end was cut by 0 bases, the J end by 2 bases, with 11 bases between. The CDR3 loop is CASSQEVPGPYEQYF. Written as DNA, the CDR3 is TGCGCCAGCAGCCAAGAAGTCCCGGGCCCCTACGAGCAGTACTTC.

The genes are TRBV28 and TRBJ2-2, with TRBD2 identical over 10 bases. V lost 3 bases and J lost 1; bases outside the gene matches: 8. CDR3 length equals 18 residues. CDR1 MDHEN and CDR2 SYDVKM come from the germline V gene. Here the CDR3 DNA reads TGTGCCAGCAGTTTGTGGCTAGCGGGGGTCCAGAACACCGGGGAGCTGTTTTTT. As protein: CASSLWLAGVQNTGELFF.

At least ten counts were recorded for this clonotype. The chain couples TRBV27 to TRBJ2-7; 8 bases fit TRBD2. Trimming at V came to 2 bases and at J to 0 bases, leaving 3 bases not matched to a gene. The germline V gene has CDR1 MNHEY and CDR2 SMNVEV (reference sequence). This CDR3 has 15 amino acids. CDR3 DNA sequence: TGTGCCAGCAGTTTAGAACTAGCGGACTCCTACGAGCAGTACTTC. This translates into CASSLELADSYEQYF.

This clonotype was observed many times. This chain links TRBV11-2 with TRBJ1-4, with D possibly matching TRBD1 (5 bases). Trimming left V 5 bases short and J 8 bases short, with 27 bases between. The CDR3 runs 18 residues. CDR1 is SGHAT and CDR2 is FQNNGV in the germline V gene. The CDR3 here is CASSLRGTSGPIWEKLFF. The DNA for the CDR3 is TGTGCCAGCAGCCTCAGAGGGACTTCAGGCCCCATTTGGGAAAAACTGTTTTTT.

The CDR3 reads CASSLIGGLSYEQYF. Here the CDR3 DNA reads TGTGCCAGCAGCTTGATTGGGGGGTTAAGCTACGAGCAGTACTTC. This chain connects TRBV7-9 to TRBJ2-7, with a tentative D call TRBD2 (6 bases). Germline CDR1 is SEHNR and CDR2 is FQNEAQ (reference sequence). This CDR3 contains 15 residues. V shed 3 bases and J shed 3 bases, with 15 bases lying between them.

This clonotype was detected ten times or more. V gene TRBV2 combines with J gene TRBJ2-5; perhaps TRBD2 as D (6 bases). Trimming removed 2 bases at V and 5 bases at J, with 21 bases between. Germline loops: CDR1 SNHLY, CDR2 FYNNEI. The CDR3 length is 17 residues. The chain's CDR3 is CASSERRVGGRAETQYF. In DNA, the CDR3 is TGTGCCAGCAGTGAACGGAGGGTCGGAGGCAGGGCGGAGACCCAGTACTTC.

This clonotype was found a few times. The chain couples TRBV5-1 to TRBJ2-5, with D perhaps TRBD2 (5 bases). Trimming took 0 bases from V and 4 from J, leaving 10 bases between them. This CDR3 spans 14 amino acids. Per germline, CDR1 SGHRS and CDR2 YFSETQ. The CDR3 DNA follows: TGCGCCAGCAGCTTGGGCCTGCGGGCAGAGACCCAGTACTTC. As protein: CASSLGLRAETQYF.

This clonotype was found many times. V and J are TRBV28 and TRBJ2-2, with 12 bases identical to TRBD2. Unmatched junction bases numbered 11, after V lost 5 bases and J lost 4 bases. The CDR3 runs to 18 residues. Looked up from germline, CDR1 is MDHEN and CDR2 is SYDVKM. Here the CDR3 DNA reads TGTGCCAGCAGTCCCCGACTAGCGGGGGCTTTGGTCACCGGGGAGCTGTTTTTT. Protein product: CASSPRLAGALVTGELFF.

J is TRBJ1-4 and V is TRBV4-1, with a possible D match to TRBD1 (5 bases). Trimming cost V 0 bases and J 4 bases, with 9 bases left between them. The CDR3 totals 15 residues. Germline V gives CDR1 MGHRA, CDR2 YSYEKL. CDR3 bases: TGCGCCAGCAGCCAAGATAGGGGAAATAATGAAAAACTGTTTTTT. Translation gives CASSQDRGNNEKLFF.

The chain combines TRBV6-1 with TRBJ1-5; D not certain. Trimming left V 0 bases short and J 2 bases short, with 5 bases between. The CDR3 has 14 amino acids. Germline-derived CDR1 and CDR2 are MNHNS and SASEGT. The DNA for the CDR3 is TGTGCCAGCAGTGAAGCCCCGGGCAATCAGCCCCAGCATTTT. This encodes CASSEAPGNQPQHF.

This clonotype was recorded a few times. V and J are TRBV4-1 and TRBJ2-7; 7 bases align to TRBD2. J gave up 4 bases and V 6 bases, and 18 bases lay outside the gene matches. The V gene's germline CDR1 is MGHRA and CDR2 YSYEKL. The CDR3 is made up of 17 amino acids. The CDR3 bases are TGCGCCAGCAGGCTGGGGGAGGGCGGGGACCGGCATTACGAGCAGTACTTC. Encoded protein: CASRLGEGGDRHYEQYF.

As regards this clonotype: This may come from a read error, since a much larger clone is one base off. This sequence joins TRBV6-5 and TRBJ1-6; D gene unclear. V was pared by 0 bases and J by 8 bases, with 11 bases between. The CDR3 runs 15 residues. Germline values: CDR1 MNHEY, CDR2 SVGAGI. CDR3: CASSYSKPDYSPLHF. CDR3 DNA: TGTGCCAGCAGTTACTCGAAGCCAGATTATTCACCCCTCCACTTT.

The CDR3 sequence is CSVEGGGAGGNTEAFF. The CDR3, as DNA: TGCAGCGTTGAGGGGGGGGGGGCCGGAGGGAACACTGAAGCTTTCTTT. The chain is built from TRBV29-1 and TRBJ1-1; the D gene is possibly TRBD1 (6 bases). Looked up from germline, CDR1 is SQVTM and CDR2 is ANQGSEA. With 3 bases removed from V and 1 base from J, the gap between germline ends came to 18 bases. CDR3 length: 16 residues.

This clonotype was seen repeatedly, ten times or more. The chain carries TRBV2 and TRBJ1-4; 9 bases fit TRBD1. Germline V gene data show CDR1 as SNHLY and CDR2 as FYNNEI. CDR3 length: 13 residues. Trimming at V came to 8 bases and at J to 8 bases, leaving 6 bases not matched to a gene. This CDR3 reads CASGDRAREKLFF. The DNA for the CDR3 is TGTGCCAGCGGGGACAGGGCCAGGGAAAAACTGTTTTTT.

The chain recombines TRBV27 with TRBJ2-7, with D possibly matching TRBD1 (5 bases). CDR3 length: 14 residues. Per the germline V gene, CDR1 is MNHEY and CDR2 is SMNVEV (reference sequence). V was pared by 2 bases and J by 1 base, with 9 bases between. The CDR3 coding sequence is TGTGCCAGCAGTTTAATGACAGTTTCCTACGAGCAGTACTTC. Translation: CASSLMTVSYEQYF.

In this sample, this clonotype turned up many times. The chain has TRBV20-1 and TRBJ2-5; 8 bases line up with TRBD1. The V gene end was trimmed by 3 bases and the J gene end by 4 bases; junction bases not matched to a gene: 10. CDR3 length: 15 residues. Germline assignment: CDR1 DFQATT and CDR2 SNEGSKA (reference sequence). CDR3 region: CSASSTGQGGETQYF. The CDR3 nucleotides read TGCAGTGCTAGTTCAACCGGACAGGGCGGAGAGACCCAGTACTTC.

This clonotype was seen ten or more times. The chain has TRBV28 and TRBJ1-5; the match to TRBD1 covers 7 bases. Germline values: CDR1 MDHEN, CDR2 SYDVKM. This CDR3 has 16 residues. The junction had 12 bases not matched to a gene; V was cut back by 7 bases and J by 3 bases. Written as DNA, the CDR3 is TGTGCCAGCAATCCCTGGGCGGGGACAGACAATCAGCCCCAGCATTTT. Amino acid sequence: CASNPWAGTDNQPQHF.

This clonotype showed up many times. V and J are TRBV9 and TRBJ1-2; 8 bases align to TRBD1. The CDR3 totals 16 residues. The V and J ends lost 4 bases and 3 bases, in that order; junction bases with no gene match: 11. Germline V gives CDR1 SGDLS, CDR2 YYNGEE. This CDR3 is CASSPLHRGRDYGYTF. The CDR3 nucleotides read TGTGCCAGCAGCCCTCTCCACAGGGGGAGAGACTATGGCTACACCTTC.